Each of the 4 T cell receptor beta chains below was sequenced from the same sample in a study of cytomegalovirus exposure and HLA in healthy donors. In the PCR, 60 Vbeta and 13 Jbeta primers were used. Assay used: immunoSEQ multiplex PCR; TCRdb lists only in-frame clones, some missing. The sample carries about 120,000 clones, 60% to 85% recorded once. Input material: PBMCs. Every receptor here comes from an older woman in good health and CMV-seropositive.

The V call is TRBV19, the J call TRBJ2-5, with 8 bases matching TRBD2. Unmatched junction bases numbered 8, after V lost 2 bases and J lost 3 bases. Germline CDR1 LNHDA, CDR2 SQIVND (reference sequence). The CDR3 consists of 16 residues. Here the CDR3 reads CASSILFSAGEETQYF. The CDR3 nucleotides are TGTGCCAGTAGTATACTCTTCTCAGCGGGAGAAGAGACCCAGTACTTC.

The CDR3 protein is CASSPPSPTKHEQYF. For the CDR3, the DNA is TGTGCCAGCTCACCACCTTCCCCGACAAAACACGAGCAGTACTTC. The genes are TRBV18 and TRBJ2-5; D remains ambiguous. The J call may be mistaken, given a closer DNA end match to TRBJ2-7. CDR3 size: 15 residues. CDR1 and CDR2 from the germline V gene are KGHSH and LQKENI.

The chain is built from TRBV11-2 and TRBJ1-2; maybe TRBD1 (6 bases). The CDR3 is 15 amino acids. Between the trimmed V and J ends, which lost 4 bases and 7 bases, there was a span of 19 bases. CDR1 and CDR2 from the germline V gene are SGHAT and FQNNGV. CDR3 amino acids: CASSSTNRVRGGYTF. As DNA, the CDR3 is TGTGCCAGCAGCTCGACCAACAGGGTGCGCGGTGGCTACACCTTC. Filled out from reference TRBV11-2 and TRBJ1-2, the complete variable domain reads EAGVAQSPRYKIIEKRQSVAFWCNPISGHATLYWYQQILGQGPKLLIQFQNNGVVDDSQLPKDRFSAERLKGVDSTLKIQPAKLEDSAVYLCASSSTNRVRGGYTFGSGTRLTVV.

The V and J genes are TRBV2 and TRBJ2-7, with a possible D match to TRBD1 (5 bases). Germline CDR1 SNHLY, CDR2 FYNNEI. V gave up 7 bases and J gave up 0 bases, with 7 bases separating them. The length of the CDR3 is 12 residues. The CDR3 spells CASTRDSYEQYF. In DNA form, the CDR3 reads TGTGCCAGCACCAGGGACTCCTACGAGCAGTACTTC.